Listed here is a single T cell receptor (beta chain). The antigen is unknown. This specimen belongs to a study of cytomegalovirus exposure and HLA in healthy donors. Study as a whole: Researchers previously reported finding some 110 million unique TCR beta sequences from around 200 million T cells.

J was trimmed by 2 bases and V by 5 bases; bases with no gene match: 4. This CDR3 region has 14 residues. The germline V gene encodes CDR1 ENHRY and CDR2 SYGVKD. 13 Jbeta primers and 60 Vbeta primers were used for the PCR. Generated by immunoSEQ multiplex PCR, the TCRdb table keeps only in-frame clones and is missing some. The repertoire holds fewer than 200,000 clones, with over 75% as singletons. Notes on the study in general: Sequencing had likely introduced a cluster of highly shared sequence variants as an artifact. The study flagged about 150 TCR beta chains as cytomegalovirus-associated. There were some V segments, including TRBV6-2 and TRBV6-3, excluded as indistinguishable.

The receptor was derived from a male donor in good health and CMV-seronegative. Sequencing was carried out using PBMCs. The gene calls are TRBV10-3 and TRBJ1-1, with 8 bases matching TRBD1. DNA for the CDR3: TGTGCCATCAGTCCCGGGACAGGCAACACTGAAGCTTTCTTT. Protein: CAISPGTGNTEAFF.